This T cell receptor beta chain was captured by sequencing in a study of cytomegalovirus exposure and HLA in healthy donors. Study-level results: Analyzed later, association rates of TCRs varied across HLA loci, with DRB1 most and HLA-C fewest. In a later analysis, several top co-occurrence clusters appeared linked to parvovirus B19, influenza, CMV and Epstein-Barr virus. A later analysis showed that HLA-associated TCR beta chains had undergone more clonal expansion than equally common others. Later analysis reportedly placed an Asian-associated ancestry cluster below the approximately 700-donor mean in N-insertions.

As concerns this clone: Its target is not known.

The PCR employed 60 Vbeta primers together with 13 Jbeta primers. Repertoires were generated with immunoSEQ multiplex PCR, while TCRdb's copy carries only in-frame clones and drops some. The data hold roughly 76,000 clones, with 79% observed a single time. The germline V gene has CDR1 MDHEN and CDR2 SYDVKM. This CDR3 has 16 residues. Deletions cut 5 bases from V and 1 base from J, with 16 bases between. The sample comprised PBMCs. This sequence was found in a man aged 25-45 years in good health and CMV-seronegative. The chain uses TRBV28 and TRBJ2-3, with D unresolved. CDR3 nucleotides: TGTGCCAGCAGTCCCCCCTCTCAGACACGCACAGATACGCAGTATTTT. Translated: CASSPPSQTRTDTQYF.